This T cell receptor (beta chain) stems from a study of blood T cell repertoires in COVID-19. Looking at the study overall: COVID-19 samples, acute and convalescent, were from the United States, Italy and Spain.

As processed by the authors: Amplification of reference gene primers was used by the study to estimate nucleated cell counts. The table came from immunoSEQ multiplex PCR; TCRdb's copy has only in-frame clones and leaves some out. The DNA gave D and trimming, while V, J and clone size come from that table. This sample has 90,000 or so clones, with around 85% found just once. The CDR3 contains 11 residues. The ends were cut back, 7 bases at V and 6 bases at J, with 9 bases in the middle. Looked up from germline, CDR1 is MNHEY and CDR2 is SVGAGI. The material sequenced was peripheral blood. The clonotype originates from a man older than 75 with active or convalescent COVID-19. V is TRBV6-5 and J is TRBJ1-1; D may be TRBD1 (5 bases). The CDR3 reads CASKRGSEAFF. CDR3 nucleotide sequence: TGTGCCAGCAAAAGGGGCTCTGAAGCTTTCTTT.